This T cell receptor (beta chain) was recorded in a study of OX40 agonist ivuxolimab in advanced cancers. A note on the overall study: Ivuxolimab was an agonistic, fully human IgG2 monoclonal antibody directed against OX40 (CD134), a costimulatory receptor. Intravenous ivuxolimab was administered to patients every 2 weeks at six dose levels: 0.01, 0.1, 0.3, 1.5, 3 and 10 mg/kg. Among the 52 dose-escalation patients, around 20 had hepatocellular carcinoma, around 15 melanoma, 9 renal cell carcinoma and 9 head and neck cancer. The dose-escalation cohort was about 83% male with a mean age of approximately 60 years, ranging from about 23 to 85. Prior anti-PD-1, anti-PD-L1 or anti-CTLA-4 therapy was permitted, and about two fifths of dose-escalation patients had received checkpoint inhibitors. Partial responses were achieved by three dose-escalation patients, of whom one had hepatocellular carcinoma and two had cutaneous melanoma. The purpose of peripheral TCRbeta sequencing was to test whether ivuxolimab changed TCR sequence diversity and led to clonal T-cell expansion. The paper reports the monotherapy dose-escalation portion (N ≈ 52 patients) of the phase I ivuxolimab trial.

Study-wide findings and limitations: On average, CD8+ T cells showed more expanded clones than CD4+ T cells after ivuxolimab. Low levels of normalized T-cell clonal expansion were also shown by some nonresponding patients. At doses of 0.1 to 3.0 mg/kg, clonal expansion of both CD4+ and CD8+ T cells in blood was seen between baseline and week 6. The antigen specificity of the clonally expanded peripheral T cells was not determined. In the 0.1-3.0 mg/kg groups, partial responders were among the patients with the lowest normalized peripheral clonal expansion, particularly in CD8+ T cells.

The junction shows trimming of 3 bases on V and 2 bases on J, and the gene matches do not reach 7 bases of it. The germline V gene (reference sequence) sets CDR1 to GTSNPN and CDR2 to SVGIG. The CDR3 covers 15 residues, taking in both the cysteine and the phenylalanine. Here the CDR3 DNA is all that survives: 45 bases in frame from base 1. A note on this clone: Its binding antigen is unknown. No qualities accompany the bases; no much larger clone lies one base away.

To sequence the TCRbeta CDR3 region, genomic DNA was isolated from the sorted cells. TCRbeta CDR3 regions were sequenced using the immunoSEQ Assay. TCRdb retrieved this table from immuneACCESS and kept in-frame rearrangements only. Not all clones are present; in checked studies, unresolved V genes account for under half, and no reason is known for the remainder. In all, the sample holds about 58,000 clones, and 85% to 90% of those were seen once. Roughly 0.9% of the sample is taken by the ten largest. Patients with autoimmune disease history or receiving systemic immunosuppression were excluded from the trial. Peripheral blood for TCR sequencing was collected from all dose cohorts at baseline, on cycle 4 day 1, and on cycle 7 day 1. Samples were obtained from an open-label, multicenter, first-in-human phase I dose-escalation trial of ivuxolimab. Adults with locally advanced or metastatic head and neck squamous cell, hepatocellular, melanoma or renal cell carcinoma were enrolled in the trial. Before TCR sequencing, CD4+ T cells and CD8+ T cells were sorted from peripheral blood as separate populations.

This chain is built from TRBV30 and TRBJ2-5, with TRBD2 identical over 9 junction bases. The material sequenced was CD4+ or CD8+ T cells sorted from blood, taken in a trial of the OX40 agonist ivuxolimab. The TCR comes from an adult with an advanced solid tumor such as melanoma, head and neck, liver or kidney cancer. The CDR3 protein sequence reads: CAWRRAGGWQETQYF. The DNA is TGTGCCTGGAGACGAGCGGGGGGCTGGCAAGAGACCCAGTACTTC.